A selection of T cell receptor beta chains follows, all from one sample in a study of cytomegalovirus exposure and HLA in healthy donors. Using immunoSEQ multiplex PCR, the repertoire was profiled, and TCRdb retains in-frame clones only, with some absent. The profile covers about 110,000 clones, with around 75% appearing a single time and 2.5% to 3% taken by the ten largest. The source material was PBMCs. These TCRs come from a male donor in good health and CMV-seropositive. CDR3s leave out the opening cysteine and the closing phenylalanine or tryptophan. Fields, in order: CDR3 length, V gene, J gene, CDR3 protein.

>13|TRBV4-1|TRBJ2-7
ASSPSGTGRNEQY
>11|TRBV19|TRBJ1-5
ASAGQQNQPQH
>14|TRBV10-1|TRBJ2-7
ASSESRRTCSYEQY
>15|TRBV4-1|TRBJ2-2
ASSQDRGGWGTGELF
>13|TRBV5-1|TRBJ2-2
ASSMDVHNTGELF
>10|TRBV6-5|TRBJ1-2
ASRSVNYGYT
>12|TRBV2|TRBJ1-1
ASRRGRGNTEAF
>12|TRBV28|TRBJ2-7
ASRRDRVTYEQY
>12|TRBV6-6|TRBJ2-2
ASSFSGGPGELF
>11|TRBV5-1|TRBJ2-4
ASSLGGANIQY
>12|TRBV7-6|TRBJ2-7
ASSPRTSVYEQY
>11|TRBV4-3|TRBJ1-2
ASSPDRAEGYT
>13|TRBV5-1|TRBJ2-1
ASSLSGMIRNEQF
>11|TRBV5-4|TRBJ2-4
ASSSSGSNIQY
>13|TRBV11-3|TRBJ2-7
ASSFGTGEVYEQY
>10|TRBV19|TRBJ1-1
ASSLGSTEAF
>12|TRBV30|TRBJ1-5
AWSGGLGNQPQH
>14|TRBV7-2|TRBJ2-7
ASSLGSRGGAYEQY
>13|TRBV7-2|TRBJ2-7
ASSPSGTGIGQQY
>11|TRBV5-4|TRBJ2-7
ASSLMGLYEQY
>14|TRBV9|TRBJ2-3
ASSVGSPTSTDTQY
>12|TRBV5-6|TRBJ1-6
ASSLPPGNSPLH
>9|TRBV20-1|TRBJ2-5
SGALQETQY
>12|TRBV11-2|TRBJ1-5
ASSPGQGDQPQH
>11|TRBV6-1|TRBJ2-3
ASSPPGTDTQY
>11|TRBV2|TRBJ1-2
ASSERQGAGYT
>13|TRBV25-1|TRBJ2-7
ASARTSGNSYEQY
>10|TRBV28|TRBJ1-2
ASSLGRGGYT
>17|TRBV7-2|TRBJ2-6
ASSGGQGVPHSGANVLT
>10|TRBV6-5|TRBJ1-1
ASSYSTSEAF
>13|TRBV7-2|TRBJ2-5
ASSSDRGRQETQY
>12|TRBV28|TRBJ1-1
ASSLLSENTEAF
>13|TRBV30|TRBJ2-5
AWSEGLAGEETQY
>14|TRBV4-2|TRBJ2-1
ASSPSPGSSYNEQF
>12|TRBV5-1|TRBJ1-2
ASSTGQSNYGYT
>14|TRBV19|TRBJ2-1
ASSRTSGSSYNEQF
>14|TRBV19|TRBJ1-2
ASSMWTTGFTHGYT
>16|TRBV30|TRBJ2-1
AWRQSGRRNRSYNEQF
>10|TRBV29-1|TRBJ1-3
SVGQGGNTIY
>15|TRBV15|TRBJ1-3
ATSSTPGQGIGNTIY
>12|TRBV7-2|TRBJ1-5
ASRMTGGEQPQH
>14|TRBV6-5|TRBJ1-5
ASSSSGTGGEQPQH
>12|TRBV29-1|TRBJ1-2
SVEGRGDINGYT
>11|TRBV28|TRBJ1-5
ASTGIGNQPQH
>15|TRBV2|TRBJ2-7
ASSEPTGGAGGNEQY
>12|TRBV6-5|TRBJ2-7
ASSYLGPTYEQY
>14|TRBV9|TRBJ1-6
ASSANLGTRDSPLH
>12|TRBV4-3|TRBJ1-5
ASSPRGGNQPQH
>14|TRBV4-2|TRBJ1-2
ASSQGQGHTNYGYT
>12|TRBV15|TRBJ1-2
ASGRGGRYYGYT
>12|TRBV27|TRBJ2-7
ASSPRQGSYEQY
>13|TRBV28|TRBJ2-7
ACVGDVRGSYEQY
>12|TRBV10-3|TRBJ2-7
AISGLAESYEQY
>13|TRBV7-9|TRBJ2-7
ASSRPTGLSYEQY
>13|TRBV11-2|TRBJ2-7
ASSLDLTTSYEQY